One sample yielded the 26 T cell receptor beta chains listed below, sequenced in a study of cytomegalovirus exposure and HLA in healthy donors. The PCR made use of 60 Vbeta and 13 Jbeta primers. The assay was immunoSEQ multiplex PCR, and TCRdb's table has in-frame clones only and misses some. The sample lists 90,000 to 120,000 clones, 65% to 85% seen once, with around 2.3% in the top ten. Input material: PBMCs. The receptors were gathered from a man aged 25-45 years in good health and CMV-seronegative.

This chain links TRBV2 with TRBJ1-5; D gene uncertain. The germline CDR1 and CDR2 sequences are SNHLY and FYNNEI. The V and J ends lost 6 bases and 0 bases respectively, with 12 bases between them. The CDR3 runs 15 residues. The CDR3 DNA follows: TGTGCCAGCAGCTTACAGCTACATAGCAATCAGCCCCAGCATTTT. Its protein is CASSLQLHSNQPQHF.

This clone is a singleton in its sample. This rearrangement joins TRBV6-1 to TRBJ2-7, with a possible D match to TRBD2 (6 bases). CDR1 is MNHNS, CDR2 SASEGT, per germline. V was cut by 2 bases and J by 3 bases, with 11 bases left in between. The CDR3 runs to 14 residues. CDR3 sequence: CASSESWGDYEQYF. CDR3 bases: TGTGCCAGCAGTGAAAGTTGGGGGGACTACGAGCAGTACTTC.

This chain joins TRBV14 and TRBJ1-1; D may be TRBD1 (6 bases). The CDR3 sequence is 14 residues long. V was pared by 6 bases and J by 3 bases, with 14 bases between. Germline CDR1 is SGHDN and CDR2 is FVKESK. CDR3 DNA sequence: TGTGCCAGCAGAGGGGGTAAAAGGTACACTGAAGCTTTCTTT. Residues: CASRGGKRYTEAFF.

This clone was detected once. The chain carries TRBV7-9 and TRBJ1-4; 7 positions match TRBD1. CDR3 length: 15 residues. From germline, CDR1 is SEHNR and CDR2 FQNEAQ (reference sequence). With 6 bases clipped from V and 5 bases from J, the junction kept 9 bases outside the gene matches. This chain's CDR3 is CASRPGGPLNEKLFF. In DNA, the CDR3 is TGTGCCAGCAGGCCAGGGGGGCCCCTAAATGAAAAACTGTTTTTT.

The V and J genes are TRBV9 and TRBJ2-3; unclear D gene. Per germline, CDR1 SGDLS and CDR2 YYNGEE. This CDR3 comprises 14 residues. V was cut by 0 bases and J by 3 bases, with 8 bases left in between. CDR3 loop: CASSVGRFTDTQYF. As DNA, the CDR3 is TGTGCCAGCAGCGTAGGTCGGTTTACAGATACGCAGTATTTT.

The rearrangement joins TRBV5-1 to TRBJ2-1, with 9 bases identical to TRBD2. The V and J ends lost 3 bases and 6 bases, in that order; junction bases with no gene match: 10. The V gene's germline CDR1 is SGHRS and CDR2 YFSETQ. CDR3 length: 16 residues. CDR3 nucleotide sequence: TGCGCCAGCAGCTACCAGCGGGGGGCCCCCTTCAATGAGCAGTTCTTC. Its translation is CASSYQRGAPFNEQFF. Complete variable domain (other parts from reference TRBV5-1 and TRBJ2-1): KAGVTQTPRYLIKTRGQQVTLSCSPISGHRSVSWYQQTPGQGLQFLFEYFSETQRNKGNFPGRFSGRQFSNSRSEMNVSTLELGDSALYLCASSYQRGAPFNEQFFGPGTRLTVL.

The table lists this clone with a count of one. This CDR3 reads CASSLTGGRPQHF. Here the CDR3 DNA reads TGTGCCAGCAGTCTCACGGGGGGTAGGCCCCAGCATTTT. The chain links TRBV28 to TRBJ1-5; the D gene is possibly TRBD1 (5 bases). Germline-derived CDR1 and CDR2 are MDHEN and SYDVKM. Trimming removed 5 bases at V and 9 bases at J, with 14 bases between. The length of the CDR3 is 13 residues.

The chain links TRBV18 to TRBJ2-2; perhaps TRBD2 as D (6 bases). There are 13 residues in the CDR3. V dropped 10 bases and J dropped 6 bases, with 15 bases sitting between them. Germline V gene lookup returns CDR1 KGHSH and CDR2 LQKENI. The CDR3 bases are TGTGCCATCCGCGGGGAAGACCCCGGGGAGCTGTTTTTT. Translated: CAIRGEDPGELFF.

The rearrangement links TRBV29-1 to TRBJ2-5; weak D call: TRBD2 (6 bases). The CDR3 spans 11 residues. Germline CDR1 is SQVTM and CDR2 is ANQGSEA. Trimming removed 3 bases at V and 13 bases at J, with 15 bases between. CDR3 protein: CSVDLGRYPYF. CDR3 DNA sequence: TGCAGCGTTGATTTAGGGAGGTATCCGTACTTC. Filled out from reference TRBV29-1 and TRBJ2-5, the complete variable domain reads SAVISQKPSRDICQRGTSLTIQCQVDSQVTMMFWYRQQPGQSLTLIATANQGSEATYESGFVIDKFPISRPNLTFSTLTVSNMSPEDSSIYLCSVDLGRYPYFGPGTRLLVL.

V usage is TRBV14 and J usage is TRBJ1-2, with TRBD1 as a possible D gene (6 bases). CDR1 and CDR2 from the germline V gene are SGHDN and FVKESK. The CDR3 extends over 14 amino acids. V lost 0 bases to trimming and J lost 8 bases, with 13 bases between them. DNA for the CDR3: TGTGCCAGCAGCCAAGATTGGCGCAGGGGAGGCTACACCTTC. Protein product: CASSQDWRRGGYTF.

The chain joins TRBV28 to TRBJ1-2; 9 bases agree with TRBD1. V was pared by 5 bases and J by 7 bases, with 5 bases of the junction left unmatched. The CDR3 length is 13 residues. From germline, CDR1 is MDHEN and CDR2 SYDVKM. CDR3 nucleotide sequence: TGTGCCAGCAGTCCAGCGACAGGGGGTGGCTACACCTTC. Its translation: CASSPATGGGYTF.

The CDR3 loop reads CASSLIRAVFTGELFF. CDR3 coding DNA: TGTGCCAGCAGCTTGATCAGGGCAGTCTTCACCGGGGAGCTGTTTTTT. V is TRBV5-6 and J is TRBJ2-2; a weak D match, TRBD1 (5 bases). CDR3 length: 16 amino acids. Trimming took 1 base from V and 4 from J, leaving 14 bases between them. Germline V gene data show CDR1 as SGHDT and CDR2 as YYEEEE.

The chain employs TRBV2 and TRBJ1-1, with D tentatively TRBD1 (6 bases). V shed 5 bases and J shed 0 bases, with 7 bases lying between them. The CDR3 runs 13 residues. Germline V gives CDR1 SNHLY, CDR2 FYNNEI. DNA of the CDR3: TGTGCCAGCAGTACAGGGTTGAACACTGAAGCTTTCTTT. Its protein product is CASSTGLNTEAFF.

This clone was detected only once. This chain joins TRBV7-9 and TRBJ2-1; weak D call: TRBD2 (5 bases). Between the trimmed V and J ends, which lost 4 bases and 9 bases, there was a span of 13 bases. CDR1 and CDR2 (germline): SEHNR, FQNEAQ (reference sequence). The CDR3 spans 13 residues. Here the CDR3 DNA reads TGTGCCAGCAGCTCCCTTAACGGGATTGAGCAGTTCTTC. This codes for CASSSLNGIEQFF.

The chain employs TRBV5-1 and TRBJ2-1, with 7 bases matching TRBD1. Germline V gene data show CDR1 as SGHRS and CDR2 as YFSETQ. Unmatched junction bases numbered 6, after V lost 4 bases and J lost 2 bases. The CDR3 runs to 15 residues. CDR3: CASSGRTGAYNEQFF. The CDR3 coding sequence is TGCGCCAGCAGCGGCCGGACAGGAGCCTACAATGAGCAGTTCTTC.

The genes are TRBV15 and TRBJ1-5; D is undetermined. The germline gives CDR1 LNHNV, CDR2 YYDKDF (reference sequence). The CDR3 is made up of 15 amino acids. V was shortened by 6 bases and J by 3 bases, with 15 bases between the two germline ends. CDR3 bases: TGTGCCACCAGAAACCACCGGGGTGCCAATCAGCCCCAGCATTTT. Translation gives CATRNHRGANQPQHF.

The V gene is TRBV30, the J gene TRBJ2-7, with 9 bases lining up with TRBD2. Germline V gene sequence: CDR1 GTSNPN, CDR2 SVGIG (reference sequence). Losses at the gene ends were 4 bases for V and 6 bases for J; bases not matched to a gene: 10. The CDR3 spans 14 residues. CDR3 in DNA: TGTGCCTGGACCCCCGGGCGGGAGGGCCGCGAGCAGTACTTC. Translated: CAWTPGREGREQYF.

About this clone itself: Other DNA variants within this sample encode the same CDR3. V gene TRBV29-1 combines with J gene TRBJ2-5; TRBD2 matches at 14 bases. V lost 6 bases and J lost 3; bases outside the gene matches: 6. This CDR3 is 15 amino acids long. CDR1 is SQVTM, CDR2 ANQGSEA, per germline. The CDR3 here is CSVAPGLAGEETQYF. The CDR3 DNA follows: TGCAGCGTCGCACCGGGACTAGCGGGAGAAGAGACCCAGTACTTC.

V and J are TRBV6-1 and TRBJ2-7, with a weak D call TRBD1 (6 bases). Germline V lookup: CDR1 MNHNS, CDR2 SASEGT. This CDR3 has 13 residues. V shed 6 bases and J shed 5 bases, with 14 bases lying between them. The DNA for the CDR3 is TGTGCCAGCAGAACCCAACAGGGAGACGAGCAGTACTTC. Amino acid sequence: CASRTQQGDEQYF.

CDR3 residues: CASSLGEAGGINQPQHF. CDR3 sequence (DNA): TGCGCCAGCAGCCTAGGCGAAGCAGGGGGGATCAATCAGCCCCAGCATTTT. The chain joins TRBV4-1 to TRBJ1-5; TRBD1 agrees at 7 bases. Germline loops: CDR1 MGHRA, CDR2 YSYEKL. The CDR3 contains 17 residues. Unmatched junction bases numbered 12, after V lost 4 bases and J lost 3 bases.

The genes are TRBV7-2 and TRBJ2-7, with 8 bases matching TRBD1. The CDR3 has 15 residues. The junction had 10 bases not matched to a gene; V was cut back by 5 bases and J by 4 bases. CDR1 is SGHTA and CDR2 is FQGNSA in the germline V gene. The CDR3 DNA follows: TGTGCCAGCAGCCCGACCGGGACAGGCCCTTACGAGCAGTACTTC. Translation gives CASSPTGTGPYEQYF.

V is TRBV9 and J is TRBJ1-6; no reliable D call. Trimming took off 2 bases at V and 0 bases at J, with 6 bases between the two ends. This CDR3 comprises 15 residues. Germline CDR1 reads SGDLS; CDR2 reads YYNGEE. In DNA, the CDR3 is TGTGCCAGCAGCGTCGCAGTCTCCTATAATTCACCCCTCCACTTT. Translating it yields CASSVAVSYNSPLHF.

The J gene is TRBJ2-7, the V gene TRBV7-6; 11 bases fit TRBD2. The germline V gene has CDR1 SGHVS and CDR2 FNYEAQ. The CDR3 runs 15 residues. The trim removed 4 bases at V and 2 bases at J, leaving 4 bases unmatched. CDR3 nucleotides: TGTGCCAGCAGCTCCGAACTAGCGGGAGCCTACGAGCAGTACTTC. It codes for CASSSELAGAYEQYF.

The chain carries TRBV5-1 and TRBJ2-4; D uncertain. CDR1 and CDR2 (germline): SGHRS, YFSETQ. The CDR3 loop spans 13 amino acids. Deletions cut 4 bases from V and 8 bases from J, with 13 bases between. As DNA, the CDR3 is TGCGCCAGCAGCCCGAGGAGTGGTGACATTCAGTACTTC. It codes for CASSPRSGDIQYF.

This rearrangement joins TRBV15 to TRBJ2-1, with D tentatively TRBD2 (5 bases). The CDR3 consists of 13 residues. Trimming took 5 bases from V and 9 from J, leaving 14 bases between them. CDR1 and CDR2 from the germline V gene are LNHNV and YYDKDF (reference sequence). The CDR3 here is CATSGFTSSEQFF. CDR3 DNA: TGTGCCACCAGCGGATTTACTAGTTCTGAGCAGTTCTTC.

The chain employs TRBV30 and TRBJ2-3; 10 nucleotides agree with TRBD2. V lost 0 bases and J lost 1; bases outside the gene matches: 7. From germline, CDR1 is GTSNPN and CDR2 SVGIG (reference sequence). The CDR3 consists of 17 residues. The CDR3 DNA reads TGTGCCTGGAGTGTACCTAGCGGGAGACGGGGCACAGATACGCAGTATTTT. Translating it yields CAWSVPSGRRGTDTQYF.